One and the same sample provided the 29 T cell receptor beta chains below, sequenced in a study of shared clonotypes between healthy human individuals. Data came from immunoSEQ multiplex PCR; TCRdb stores just in-frame clones and leaves some out. The table lists around 2,000,000 clones, about 95% of them singletons. Cells designated naive CD8 were CD45RO-negative and were positively selected for CCR7, with terminally differentiated effector memory CD45RA+ cells excluded. The sample was naive CD8+ T cells sorted from blood. Receptors originate from a man aged 18-30 years in good health.

This clone was recorded once. In DNA form, the CDR3 reads TGTGCCAGCACCCGTGCAGATACGCAGTATTTT. Residues: CASTRADTQYF. The chain links TRBV6-6 to TRBJ2-3; D gene unclear. The germline V gene has CDR1 MNHNY and CDR2 SVGAGI (reference sequence). The CDR3 consists of 11 residues. Trimming stripped 7 bases from V and 4 bases from J, with 6 bases between.

The chain employs TRBV7-6 and TRBJ2-1; D unresolved. Germline assignment: CDR1 SGHVS and CDR2 FNYEAQ. V lost 5 bases, J lost 2 bases, and 16 bases lay in between. This CDR3 comprises 16 residues. The CDR3 DNA follows: TGTGCCAGCAGCCCCGGAGCCCTCGGGCCCTACAATGAGCAGTTCTTC. Protein sequence: CASSPGALGPYNEQFF.

This chain joins TRBV2 and TRBJ2-7; D may be TRBD2 (6 bases). This CDR3 spans 14 amino acids. Germline CDR1 reads SNHLY; CDR2 reads FYNNEI. Trimming took off 1 base at V and 3 bases at J, with 10 bases between the two ends. As DNA, the CDR3 is TGTGCCAGCAGTGAAGGCGGGACCGGCTACGAGCAGTACTTC. Translated, it gives CASSEGGTGYEQYF.

This clone showed up just once. The chain carries TRBV9 and TRBJ1-5, with 7 nucleotides matching TRBD1. V lost 4 bases to trimming and J lost 2 bases; unmatched junction nucleotides: 3. Per germline, CDR1 SGDLS and CDR2 YYNGEE. The CDR3 sequence is 14 residues long. DNA for the CDR3: TGTGCCAGCAGCCTCACAGGGGGCAATCAGCCCCAGCATTTT. Protein product: CASSLTGGNQPQHF.

The rearrangement links TRBV19 to TRBJ2-2, with 8 bases matching TRBD1. This CDR3 region has 17 residues. V shed 5 bases and J 1 base; nucleotides not matched to a gene: 9. CDR1 and CDR2 from the germline V gene are LNHDA and SQIVND (reference sequence). CDR3 sequence (DNA): TGTGCCAGTAGTTTCGGGACAGGAGTGGGGAACACCGGGGAGCTGTTTTTT. It yields the protein CASSFGTGVGNTGELFF.

J is TRBJ2-5 and V is TRBV7-9, with TRBD1 matching 8 bases. Per germline, CDR1 SEHNR and CDR2 FQNEAQ (reference sequence). Unmatched junction bases numbered 6, after V lost 4 bases and J lost 2 bases. CDR3 length: 15 amino acids. The CDR3 here is CASSSRTGQQETQYF. CDR3 coding DNA: TGTGCCAGCAGCTCCAGGACAGGGCAGCAAGAGACCCAGTACTTC.

Concerning this clone: Other DNA sequences in this specimen translate into the identical CDR3. The chain employs TRBV29-1 and TRBJ1-3; D ambiguous. From germline, CDR1 is SQVTM and CDR2 ANQGSEA. V lost 0 bases and J 0 bases, leaving 6 bases between the germline ends. The CDR3 spans 14 residues. The CDR3 DNA follows: TGCAGCGTTGAAGATTCATCCTCTGGAAACACCATATATTTT. Amino acids: CSVEDSSSGNTIYF.

The chain employs TRBV13 and TRBJ1-2; D call uncertain. There are 14 residues in the CDR3. Germline V CDR1 and CDR2: PRHDT, FYEKMQ (reference sequence). V lost 5 bases, J lost 7 bases, and 17 bases lay in between. The CDR3 sequence: CASSPQLNMVGYTF. CDR3 nucleotides: TGTGCCAGCAGCCCCCAATTAAATATGGTTGGCTACACCTTC.

The chain recombines TRBV15 with TRBJ2-1, with D possibly being TRBD2 (5 bases). Looked up from germline, CDR1 is LNHNV and CDR2 is YYDKDF (reference sequence). The CDR3 runs to 18 residues. V was pared by 0 bases and J by 0 bases, with 15 bases between. The CDR3 DNA reads as TGTGCCACCAGCAGAGATCCCCTAGTTGGGAGCTCCTACAATGAGCAGTTCTTC. Translating gives CATSRDPLVGSSYNEQFF.

In this sample, this clone turned up once. The V call is TRBV10-3, the J call TRBJ2-3; D possibly corresponds to TRBD1 (5 bases). V shed 6 bases and J shed 0 bases, with 7 bases lying between them. CDR3 length: 13 residues. Germline CDR1 is ENHRY and CDR2 is SYGVKD. This CDR3 is CAIRDTSTDTQYF. The CDR3 bases are TGTGCCATCAGGGACACCAGCACAGATACGCAGTATTTT.

CDR3 in DNA: TGTGCCAGCAGCGTAGGACCCGGGGCTATCTCCTACGAGCAGTACTTC. This codes for CASSVGPGAISYEQYF. The V gene is TRBV9, the J gene TRBJ2-7, with D tentatively TRBD1 or TRBD2 (5 bases each). The CDR3 spans 16 residues. In germline, CDR1 is SGDLS, CDR2 YYNGEE. V lost 0 bases and J lost 0, with 13 bases in between.

This sequence joins TRBV9 and TRBJ2-1; 9 bases agree with TRBD2. V lost 0 bases, J lost 10 bases, and 8 bases stayed unmatched. This CDR3 is built from 15 residues. Germline-derived CDR1 and CDR2 are SGDLS and YYNGEE. CDR3 bases: TGTGCCAGCAGCGTAGATAGCCTAGCGGGACCCGAGCAGTTCTTC. Amino acid sequence: CASSVDSLAGPEQFF.

The CDR3 sequence: CASSLVTARKQETQYF. The CDR3, as DNA: TGTGCCAGCAGCTTAGTCACAGCCCGTAAGCAAGAGACCCAGTACTTC. The genes are TRBV7-9 and TRBJ2-5; D call uncertain. The V gene's germline CDR1 is SEHNR and CDR2 FQNEAQ (reference sequence). V was clipped by 1 base and J by 2 bases, with 14 bases between them. The CDR3 sequence is 16 residues long. The complete variable domain, with remaining parts taken from reference TRBV7-9 and TRBJ2-5, reads DTGVSQNPRHKITKRGQNVTFRCDPISEHNRLYWYRQTLGQGPEFLTYFQNEAQLEKSRLLSDRFSAERPKGSFSTLEIQRTEQGDSAMYLCASSLVTARKQETQYFGPGTRLLVL.

The chain uses TRBV27 and TRBJ2-1; 10 bases are a match to TRBD2. The trim removed 7 bases at V and 4 bases at J, leaving 4 bases unmatched. The germline gives CDR1 MNHEY, CDR2 SMNVEV (reference sequence). The CDR3 extends over 14 amino acids. This CDR3 reads CASTTSGAYNEQFF. The CDR3 DNA sequence: TGTGCCAGCACAACTAGCGGGGCGTACAATGAGCAGTTCTTC.

This chain uses TRBV28 with TRBJ1-1; no clear D. Trimming pared 3 bases from V and 6 bases from J, leaving 8 bases between. Germline values: CDR1 MDHEN, CDR2 SYDVKM. This CDR3 is built from 12 residues. CDR3 coding DNA: TGTGCCAGCAGTTTTTTGAGCGCTGAAGCTTTCTTT. Its translation is CASSFLSAEAFF. The whole variable domain, filled in from reference TRBV28 and TRBJ1-1, reads DVKVTQSSRYLVKRTGEKVFLECVQDMDHENMFWYRQDPGLGLRLIYFSYDVKMKEKGDIPEGYSVSREKKERFSLILESASTNQTSMYLCASSFLSAEAFFGQGTRLTVV.

V usage is TRBV28 and J usage is TRBJ1-3; a weak D match, TRBD1 (5 bases). The CDR3 length is 13 residues. V lost 11 bases to trimming and J lost 3 bases, with 14 bases between them. Germline CDR1 MDHEN, CDR2 SYDVKM. The CDR3 is CAGRGKYGNTIYF. The CDR3 nucleotides are TGTGCCGGGAGGGGCAAGTATGGAAACACCATATATTTT. The full variable domain, with the rest looked up from reference TRBV28 and TRBJ1-3, is DVKVTQSSRYLVKRTGEKVFLECVQDMDHENMFWYRQDPGLGLRLIYFSYDVKMKEKGDIPEGYSVSREKKERFSLILESASTNQTSMYLCAGRGKYGNTIYFGEGSWLTVV.

This rearrangement joins TRBV5-6 to TRBJ1-1, with 7 bases identical to TRBD1. Germline loops: CDR1 SGHDT, CDR2 YYEEEE. V shed 0 bases, J shed 2 bases, and the junction held 4 bases outside the gene matches. This CDR3 spans 15 amino acids. CDR3 in DNA: TGTGCCAGCAGCTTGGGGGGACAGACTAACACTGAAGCTTTCTTT. Its translation is CASSLGGQTNTEAFF.

The V gene is TRBV4-1, the J gene TRBJ2-3; 8 positions agree with TRBD1. This CDR3 has 15 residues. Germline V gene data show CDR1 as MGHRA and CDR2 as YSYEKL. Trimming took 4 bases from V and 2 from J; bases not matched to a gene: 5. CDR3 loop: CASSPRQGHTDTQYF. DNA for the CDR3: TGCGCCAGCAGCCCTCGACAGGGGCACACAGATACGCAGTATTTT.

This clone came up once. The J gene is TRBJ1-2, the V gene TRBV4-3; D might be TRBD1 (5 bases). Germline V CDR1 and CDR2: LGHNA, YSLEER. The CDR3 contains 13 residues. V was shortened by 0 bases and J by 8 bases, with 10 bases between the two germline ends. CDR3 coding DNA: TGCGCCAGCAGCCAAGAGCCAGGGTGGGGCTACACCTTC. Protein product: CASSQEPGWGYTF.

This chain links TRBV18 with TRBJ2-3, with TRBD2 identical over 9 bases. V shed 10 bases and J 2 bases; nucleotides not matched to a gene: 7. The germline V gene encodes CDR1 KGHSH and CDR2 LQKENI. The CDR3 spans 14 residues. CDR3 sequence reads: CANSLAGLTDTQYF. Here the CDR3 DNA reads TGTGCCAACTCTCTAGCGGGACTCACAGATACGCAGTATTTT. Complete variable domain (other parts from reference TRBV18 and TRBJ2-3): NAGVMQNPRHLVRRRGQEARLRCSPMKGHSHVYWYRQLPEEGLKFMVYLQKENIIDESGMPKERFSAEFPKEGPSILRIQQVVRGDSAAYFCANSLAGLTDTQYFGPGTRLTVL.

The V call is TRBV18, the J call TRBJ2-7; no clear D gene. Germline CDR1 is KGHSH and CDR2 is LQKENI. The CDR3 contains 13 residues. V was pared by 2 bases and J by 5 bases, with 10 bases between. The CDR3 sequence: CASSPGRTDEQYF. CDR3 DNA sequence: TGTGCCAGCTCACCAGGCAGGACCGACGAGCAGTACTTC.

The table lists this clone with a few counts. V and J are TRBV27 and TRBJ1-6; D possibly corresponds to TRBD1 (5 bases). Trimming left V 3 bases short and J 10 bases short, with 13 bases between. The CDR3 loop spans 14 amino acids. CDR1 and CDR2 (germline): MNHEY, SMNVEV (reference sequence). CDR3 coding DNA: TGTGCCAGCAGTTTTAACAGGTTAGGATCACCCCTCCACTTT. Encoded protein: CASSFNRLGSPLHF.

The V gene is TRBV4-1, the J gene TRBJ2-1; the D is unclear. The CDR3 totals 11 residues. Germline CDR1 is MGHRA and CDR2 is YSYEKL. Trimming took off 2 bases at V and 9 bases at J, with 5 bases between the two ends. CDR3 protein: CASSQYGEQFF. The CDR3 DNA follows: TGCGCCAGCAGCCAATACGGTGAGCAGTTCTTC.

This sequence joins TRBV27 and TRBJ2-7, with D possibly matching TRBD2 (6 bases). The CDR3 extends over 11 amino acids. V lost 5 bases to trimming and J lost 7 bases, with 9 bases between them. Germline CDR1 MNHEY, CDR2 SMNVEV (reference sequence). CDR3 sequence: CASSGTGEQYF. CDR3 nucleotides: TGTGCCAGCAGTGGGACTGGGGAGCAGTACTTC.

This clone occurred once. V gene TRBV27 combines with J gene TRBJ2-7; unclear D gene. The germline V gene encodes CDR1 MNHEY and CDR2 SMNVEV (reference sequence). The CDR3 is 14 residues long. Trimming left V 6 bases short and J 2 bases short, with 14 bases between. CDR3 nucleotides: TGTGCCAGCAGCTCCACCGTTAATCCCTACGAGCAGTACTTC. Encoded protein: CASSSTVNPYEQYF.

V gene TRBV6-1 combines with J gene TRBJ2-7, with 9 bases fitting TRBD2. V trimming: 7 bases; J trimming: 2 bases; junction bases outside the gene matches: 3. The CDR3 is 13 amino acids. The germline V gene has CDR1 MNHNS and CDR2 SASEGT. The CDR3 region is CASTRGRAYEQYF. DNA for the CDR3: TGTGCCAGCACGCGCGGGAGGGCCTACGAGCAGTACTTC.

The count of this clone is one. The chain has TRBV6-1 and TRBJ2-4; unclear D gene. Germline V CDR1 and CDR2: MNHNS, SASEGT. V lost 3 bases to trimming and J lost 4 bases, with 4 bases between them. This CDR3 comprises 12 residues. CDR3 loop: CASSDLKNIQYF. CDR3 coding DNA: TGTGCCAGCAGTGACCTGAAAAACATTCAGTACTTC.

The chain links TRBV27 to TRBJ2-3; possible D gene TRBD2, 6 bases. The V end was cut by 5 bases, the J end by 1 base, with 13 bases between. This CDR3 spans 15 amino acids. Germline V gene sequence: CDR1 MNHEY, CDR2 SMNVEV (reference sequence). In nucleotides, the CDR3 is TGTGCCAGCAGTCCCAGACTAGACGGCACAGATACGCAGTATTTT. Amino acids: CASSPRLDGTDTQYF.

This clone is a singleton in its sample. The chain carries TRBV29-1 and TRBJ2-1, with 9 bases fitting TRBD1. The CDR3 sequence is 15 residues long. CDR1 SQVTM and CDR2 ANQGSEA come from the germline V gene. Germline trimming cut 8 bases from V and 6 bases from J; bases unmatched to any gene: 14. CDR3 region: CSPGRGQGVTNEQFF. DNA for the CDR3: TGCAGCCCGGGGAGGGGACAGGGTGTAACCAATGAGCAGTTCTTC.